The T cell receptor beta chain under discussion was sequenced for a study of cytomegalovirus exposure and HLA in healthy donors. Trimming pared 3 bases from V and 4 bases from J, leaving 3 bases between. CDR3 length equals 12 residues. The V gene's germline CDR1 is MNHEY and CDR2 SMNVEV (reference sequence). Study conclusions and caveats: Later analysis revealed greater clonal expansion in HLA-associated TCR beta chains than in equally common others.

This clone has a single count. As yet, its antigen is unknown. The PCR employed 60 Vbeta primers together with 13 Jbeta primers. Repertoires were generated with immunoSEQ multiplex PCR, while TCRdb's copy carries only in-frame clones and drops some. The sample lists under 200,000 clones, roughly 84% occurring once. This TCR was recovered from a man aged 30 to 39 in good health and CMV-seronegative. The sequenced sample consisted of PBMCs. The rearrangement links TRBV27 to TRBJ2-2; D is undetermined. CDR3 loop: CASSFGTGELFF. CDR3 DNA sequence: TGTGCCAGCAGTTTCGGCACCGGGGAGCTGTTTTTT.